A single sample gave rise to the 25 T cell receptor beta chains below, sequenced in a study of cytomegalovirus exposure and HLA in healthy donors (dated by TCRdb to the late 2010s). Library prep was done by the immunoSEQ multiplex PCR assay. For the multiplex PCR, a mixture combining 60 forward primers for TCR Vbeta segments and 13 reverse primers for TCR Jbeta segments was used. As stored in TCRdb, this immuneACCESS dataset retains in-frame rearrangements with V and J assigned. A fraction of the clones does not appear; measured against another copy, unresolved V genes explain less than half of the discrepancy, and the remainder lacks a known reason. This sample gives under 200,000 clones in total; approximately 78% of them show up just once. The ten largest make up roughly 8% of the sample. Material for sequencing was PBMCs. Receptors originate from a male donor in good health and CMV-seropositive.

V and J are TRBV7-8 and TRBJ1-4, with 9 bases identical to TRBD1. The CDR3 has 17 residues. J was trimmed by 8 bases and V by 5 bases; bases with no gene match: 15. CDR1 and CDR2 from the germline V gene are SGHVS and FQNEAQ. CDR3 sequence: CASSPWALGQGREKLFF. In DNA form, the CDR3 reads TGTGCCAGCAGCCCTTGGGCTCTGGGACAGGGTCGGGAAAAACTGTTTTTT.

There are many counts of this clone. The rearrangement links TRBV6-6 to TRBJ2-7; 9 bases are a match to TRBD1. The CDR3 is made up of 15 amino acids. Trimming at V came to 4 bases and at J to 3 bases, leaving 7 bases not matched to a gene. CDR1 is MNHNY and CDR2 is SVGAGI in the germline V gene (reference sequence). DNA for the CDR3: TGTGCCAGCAGTTCCCTCGGGACAGGGAACTACGAGCAGTACTTC. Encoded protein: CASSSLGTGNYEQYF.

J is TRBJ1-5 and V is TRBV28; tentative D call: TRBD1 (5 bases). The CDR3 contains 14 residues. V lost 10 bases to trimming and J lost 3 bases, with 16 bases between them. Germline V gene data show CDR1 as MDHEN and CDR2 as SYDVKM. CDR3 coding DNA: TGTGCCACCGGGGAGGGGACTTCCAATCAGCCCCAGCATTTT. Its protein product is CATGEGTSNQPQHF.

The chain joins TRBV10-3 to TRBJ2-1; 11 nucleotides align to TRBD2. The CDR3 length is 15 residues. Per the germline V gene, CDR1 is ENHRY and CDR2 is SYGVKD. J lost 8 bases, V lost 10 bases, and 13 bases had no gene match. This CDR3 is CATRGSGGERDEQFF. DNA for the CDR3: TGTGCCACCAGGGGTAGCGGGGGGGAACGCGATGAGCAGTTCTTC.

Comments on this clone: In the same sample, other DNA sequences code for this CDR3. CDR3: CASSFSGTGYEETQYF. CDR3 DNA sequence: TGCGCCAGCAGCTTTTCGGGGACAGGTTATGAGGAGACCCAGTACTTC. The chain couples TRBV5-1 to TRBJ2-5; 8 bases match TRBD1. The CDR3 contains 16 residues. Germline V gene data show CDR1 as SGHRS and CDR2 as YFSETQ. The V and J ends lost 2 bases and 5 bases, in that order; junction bases with no gene match: 11.

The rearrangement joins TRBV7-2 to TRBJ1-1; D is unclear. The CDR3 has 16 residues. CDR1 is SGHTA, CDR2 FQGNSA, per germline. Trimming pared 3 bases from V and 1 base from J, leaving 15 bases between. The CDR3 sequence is CASSFQALFTNTEAFF. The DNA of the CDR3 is TGTGCCAGCAGCTTCCAGGCGCTCTTTACGAACACTGAAGCTTTCTTT.

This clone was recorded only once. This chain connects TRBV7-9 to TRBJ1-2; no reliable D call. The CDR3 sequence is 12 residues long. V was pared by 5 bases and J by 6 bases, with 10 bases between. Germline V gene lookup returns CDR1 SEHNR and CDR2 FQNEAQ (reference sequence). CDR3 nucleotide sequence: TGTGCCAGCAGCCCGAGGTCTGATGGCTACACCTTC. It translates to CASSPRSDGYTF.

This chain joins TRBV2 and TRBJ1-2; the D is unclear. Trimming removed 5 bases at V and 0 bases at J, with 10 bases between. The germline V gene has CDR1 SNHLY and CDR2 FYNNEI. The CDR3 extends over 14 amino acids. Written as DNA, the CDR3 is TGTGCCAGCAGTCCTCGCGGGACTAACTATGGCTACACCTTC. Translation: CASSPRGTNYGYTF. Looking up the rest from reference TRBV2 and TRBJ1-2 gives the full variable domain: EPEVTQTPSHQVTQMGQEVILRCVPISNHLYFYWYRQILGQKVEFLVSFYNNEISEKSEIFDDQFSVERPDGSNFTLKIRSTKLEDSAMYFCASSPRGTNYGYTFGSGTRLTVV.

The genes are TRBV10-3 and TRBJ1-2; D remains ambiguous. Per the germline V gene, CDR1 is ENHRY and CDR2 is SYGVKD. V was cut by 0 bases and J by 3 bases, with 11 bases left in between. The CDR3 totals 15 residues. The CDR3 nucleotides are TGTGCCATCAGTGAGTCGATCCTTCGGTACTATGGCTACACCTTC. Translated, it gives CAISESILRYYGYTF.

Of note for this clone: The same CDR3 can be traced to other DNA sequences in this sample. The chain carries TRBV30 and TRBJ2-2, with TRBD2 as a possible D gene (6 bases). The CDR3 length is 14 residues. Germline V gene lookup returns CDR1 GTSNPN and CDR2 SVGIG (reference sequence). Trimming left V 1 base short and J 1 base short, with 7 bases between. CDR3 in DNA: TGTGCCTGGAGTGGGCGGGGGAACACCGGGGAGCTGTTTTTT. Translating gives CAWSGRGNTGELFF.

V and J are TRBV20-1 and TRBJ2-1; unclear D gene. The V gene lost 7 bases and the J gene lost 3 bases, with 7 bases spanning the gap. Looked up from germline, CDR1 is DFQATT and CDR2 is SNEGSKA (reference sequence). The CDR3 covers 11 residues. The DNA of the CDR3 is TGCAGTGTGCAGGACTACAATGAGCAGTTCTTC. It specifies CSVQDYNEQFF.

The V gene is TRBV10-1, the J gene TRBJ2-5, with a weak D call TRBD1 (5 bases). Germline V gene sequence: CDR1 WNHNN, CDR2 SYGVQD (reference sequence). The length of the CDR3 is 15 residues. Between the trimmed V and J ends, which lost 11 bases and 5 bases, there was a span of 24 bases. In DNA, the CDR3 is TGCGCCTGGGGCAGGGTCACGGTGGGTGCGGAGACCCAGTACTTC. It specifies CAWGRVTVGAETQYF.

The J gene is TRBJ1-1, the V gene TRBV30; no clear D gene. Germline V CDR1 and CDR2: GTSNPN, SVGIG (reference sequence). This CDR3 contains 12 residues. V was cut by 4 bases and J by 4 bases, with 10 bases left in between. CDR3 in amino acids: CAWNREGTEAFF. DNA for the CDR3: TGTGCCTGGAATCGGGAGGGCACTGAAGCTTTCTTT.

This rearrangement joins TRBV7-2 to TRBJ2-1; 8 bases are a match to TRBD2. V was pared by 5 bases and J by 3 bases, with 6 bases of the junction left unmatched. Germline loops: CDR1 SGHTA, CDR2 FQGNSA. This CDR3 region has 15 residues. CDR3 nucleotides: TGTGCCAGCAGCCGTAGCGGGGTAGACTACAATGAGCAGTTCTTC. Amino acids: CASSRSGVDYNEQFF. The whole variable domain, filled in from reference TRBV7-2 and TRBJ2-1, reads GAGVSQSPSNKVTEKGKDVELRCDPISGHTALYWYRQSLGQGLEFLIYFQGNSAPDKSGLPSDRFSAERTGGSVSTLTIQRTQQEDSAVYLCASSRSGVDYNEQFFGPGTRLTVL.

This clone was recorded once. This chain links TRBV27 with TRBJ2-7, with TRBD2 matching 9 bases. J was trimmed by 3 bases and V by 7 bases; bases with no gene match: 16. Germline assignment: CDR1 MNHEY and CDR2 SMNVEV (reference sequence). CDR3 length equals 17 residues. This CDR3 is CASNHLRSGRSYYEQYF. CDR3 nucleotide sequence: TGTGCCAGCAACCACCTTCGTAGCGGGAGAAGCTACTACGAGCAGTACTTC.

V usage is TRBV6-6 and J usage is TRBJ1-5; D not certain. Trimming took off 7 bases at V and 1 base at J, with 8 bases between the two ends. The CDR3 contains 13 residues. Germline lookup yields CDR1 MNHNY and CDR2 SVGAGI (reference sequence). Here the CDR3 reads CASTTLSNQPQHF. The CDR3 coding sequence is TGTGCCAGCACTACGTTAAGCAATCAGCCCCAGCATTTT.

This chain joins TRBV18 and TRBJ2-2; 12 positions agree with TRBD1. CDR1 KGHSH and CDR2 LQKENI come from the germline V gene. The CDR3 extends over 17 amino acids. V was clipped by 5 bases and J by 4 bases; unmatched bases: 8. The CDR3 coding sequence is TGTGCCAGCTCAATGGGACAGGGGGCGGGTGGCACCGGGGAGCTGTTTTTT. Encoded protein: CASSMGQGAGGTGELFF.

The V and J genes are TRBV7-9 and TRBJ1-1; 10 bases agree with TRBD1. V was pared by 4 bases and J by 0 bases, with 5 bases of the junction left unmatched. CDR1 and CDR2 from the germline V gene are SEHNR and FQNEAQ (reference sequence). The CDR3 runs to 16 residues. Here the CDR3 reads CASSSRDRGVNTEAFF. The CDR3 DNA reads TGTGCCAGCAGCTCCCGGGACAGGGGAGTGAACACTGAAGCTTTCTTT.

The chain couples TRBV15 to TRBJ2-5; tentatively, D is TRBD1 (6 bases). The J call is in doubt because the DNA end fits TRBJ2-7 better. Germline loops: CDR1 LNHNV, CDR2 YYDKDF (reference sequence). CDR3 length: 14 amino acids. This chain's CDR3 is CATSRPSQGYEQYF. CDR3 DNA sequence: TGTGCCACCAGCAGACCATCCCAGGGGTACGAGCAGTACTTC.

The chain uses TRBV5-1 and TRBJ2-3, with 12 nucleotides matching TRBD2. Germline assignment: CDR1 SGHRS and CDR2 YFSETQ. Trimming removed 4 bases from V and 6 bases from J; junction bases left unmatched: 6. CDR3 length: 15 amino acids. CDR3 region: CASSPSGGAGDTQYF. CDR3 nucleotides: TGCGCCAGCAGCCCTAGCGGGGGGGCCGGGGATACGCAGTATTTT.

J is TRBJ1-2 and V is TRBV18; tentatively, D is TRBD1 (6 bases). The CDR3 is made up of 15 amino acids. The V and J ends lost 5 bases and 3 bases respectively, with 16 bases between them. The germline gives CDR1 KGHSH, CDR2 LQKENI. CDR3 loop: CASSAREGQYYGYTF. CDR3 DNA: TGTGCCAGCTCAGCACGGGAAGGACAGTACTATGGCTACACCTTC. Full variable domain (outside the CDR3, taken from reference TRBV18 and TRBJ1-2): NAGVMQNPRHLVRRRGQEARLRCSPMKGHSHVYWYRQLPEEGLKFMVYLQKENIIDESGMPKERFSAEFPKEGPSILRIQQVVRGDSAAYFCASSAREGQYYGYTFGSGTRLTVV.

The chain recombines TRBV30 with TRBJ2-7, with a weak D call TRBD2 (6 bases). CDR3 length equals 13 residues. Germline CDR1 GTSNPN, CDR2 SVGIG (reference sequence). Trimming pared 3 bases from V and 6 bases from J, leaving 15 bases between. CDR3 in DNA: TGTGCCTGGAGCCGCCGTTTGGAGGGCGAGCAGTACTTC. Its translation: CAWSRRLEGEQYF.

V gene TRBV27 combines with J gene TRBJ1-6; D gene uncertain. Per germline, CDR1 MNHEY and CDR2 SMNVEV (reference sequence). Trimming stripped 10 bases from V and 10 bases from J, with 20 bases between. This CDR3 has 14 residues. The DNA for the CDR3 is TGTGCCACAGGAGGAGGAGGTCGGGCGTCACCCCTCCACTTT. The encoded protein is CATGGGGRASPLHF.

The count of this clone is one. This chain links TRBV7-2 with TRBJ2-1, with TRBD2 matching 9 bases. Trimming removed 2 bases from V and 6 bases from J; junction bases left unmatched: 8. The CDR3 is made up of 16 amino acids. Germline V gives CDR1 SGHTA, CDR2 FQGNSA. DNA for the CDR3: TGTGCCAGCAGCTTAAAGCGGGAGGACGTTGGCAATGAGCAGTTCTTC. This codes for CASSLKREDVGNEQFF.

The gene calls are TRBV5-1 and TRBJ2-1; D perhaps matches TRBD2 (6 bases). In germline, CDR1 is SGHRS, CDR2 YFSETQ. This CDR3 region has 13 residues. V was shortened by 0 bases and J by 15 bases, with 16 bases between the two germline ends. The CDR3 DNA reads TGCGCCAGCAGCTTGGGGCTAGCGCAGGATTTGTTCTTC. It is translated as CASSLGLAQDLFF.